This entry features one T cell receptor beta chain sequence. A much more abundant neighbour one base away suggests this may be a read error. TCRdb reanalysed the 5' RACE reads using MiXCR and keeps one entry per CDR3 protein. The data hold more than 90,000 distinct CDR3 sequences, with approximately 13% observed a single time. This sample was taken from a study of early T cells in non-severe SARS-CoV-2 infection. V lost 4 bases to trimming and J lost 3 bases, with 3 bases between them. Germline V gene lookup returns CDR1 SNHLY and CDR2 FYNNEI. The CDR3 is made up of 11 amino acids. The chain carries TRBV2 and TRBJ1-1; D is ambiguous. Sequenced material: whole blood. This receptor was taken from an adult who was a healthcare worker with PCR-confirmed SARS-CoV-2 infection or an uninfected control (not recorded which). The CDR3 DNA reads TGTGCCAGCAGTGGGTACACTGAAGCTTTCTTT. It encodes CASSGYTEAFF.